This passage covers 3 T cell receptor beta chains from one sample sequenced in a study of blood T cell repertoires in COVID-19. Produced via immunoSEQ multiplex PCR; TCRdb's table is partial and in-frame only. The table records 290,000 or so clones, around nine tenths of them present only once. The source material was peripheral blood. The receptors stem from a man between 65 and 85 years old with acute or convalescent COVID-19.

The chain links TRBV7-2 to TRBJ1-4; D remains ambiguous. This CDR3 region has 13 residues. Trimming removed 3 bases at V and 6 bases at J, with 8 bases between. From germline, CDR1 is SGHTA and CDR2 FQGNSA. The CDR3 here is CASSFRADEKLFF. The CDR3 DNA is TGTGCCAGCAGCTTTCGAGCCGATGAAAAACTGTTTTTT.

The rearrangement uses TRBV6-5 and TRBJ2-3; 7 bases agree with TRBD1. Losses at the gene ends were 6 bases for V and 4 bases for J; bases not matched to a gene: 7. Germline CDR1 MNHEY, CDR2 SVGAGI. This CDR3 comprises 14 residues. The CDR3 loop reads CASRLGQAADTQYF. CDR3 coding DNA: TGTGCCAGCAGACTCGGACAGGCCGCAGATACGCAGTATTTT.

The chain joins TRBV30 to TRBJ1-6; no clear D. Trimming pared 4 bases from V and 14 bases from J, leaving 15 bases between. In germline, CDR1 is GTSNPN, CDR2 SVGIG (reference sequence). The CDR3 length is 12 residues. DNA of the CDR3: TGTGCCTGGAACCAGGCTGTCTCGTCCCTCCACTTT. This sequence encodes CAWNQAVSSLHF. The variable domain in full, completed from reference TRBV30 and TRBJ1-6, reads SQTIHQWPATLVQPVGSPLSLECTVEGTSNPNLYWYRQAAGRGLQLLFYSVGIGQISSEVPQNLSASRPQDRQFILSSKKLLLSDSGFYLCAWNQAVSSLHFGNGTRLTVT.